A selection of T cell receptor beta chains follows, all from one sample in a study of a mutant IDH1 vaccine in newly diagnosed glioma. This table comes from immunoSEQ multiplex PCR, and its TCRdb copy is limited to in-frame clones, with some not included. The table shows around 50,000 clones, with 65% occurring only once. Their recognized antigens are unknown. The specimen comprised peripheral blood mononuclear cells (PBMCs), sampled from a glioma patient whose treatment included an IDH1 peptide vaccine. The receptors shown here come from a man between 40 and 49 years old with glioma. Some clones in this sample may be carry-over from other donors' samples. Each CDR3 is given with its conserved first and last residue. A D gene is named only where the DNA matches it firmly. Rows give clone size only sometimes, using once, few, many, or a class for an expanded clone.

TRBJ2-5 TRBD2 . TRBV5-1 TGCGCCAGCAGCTTGAGGAGCGGGGGGTTGGAGACCCAGTACTTC CASSLRSGGLETQYF
TRBJ1-1 . . TRBV27 TGTGCCAGCAGCTTTTCATTCGGGAACACTGAAGCTTTCTTT CASSFSFGNTEAFF
TRBJ2-7 . . TRBV1 TGCACCAGCAGCCAAGATTTAGCTGACCCCTACGAGCAGTACTTC CTSSQDLADPYEQYF
TRBJ2-5 TRBD2 . TRBV11-3 TGTGCCAGCAGCTTGGGTGCGGGGGGGTTACAAGAGACCCAGTACTTC CASSLGAGGLQETQYF
TRBJ1-1 . . TRBV18 TGTGCCAGCTACGGGGGGCAAGGCACTGAAGCTTTCTTT CASYGGQGTEAFF
TRBJ1-6 TRBD1 . TRBV6-1 TGTGCCAGCAGTGAGGGCAGGGGGCGACCGTCCCTCCACTTT CASSEGRGRPSLHF
TRBJ1-1 . once TRBV2 TGTGCCAGCAGTACGAACACTGAAGCTTTCTTT CASSTNTEAFF
TRBJ2-2 TRBD2 . TRBV5-1 TGCGCCAGCAGCTTTATAGCGGGGGGAGACACCGGGGAGCTGTTTTTT CASSFIAGGDTGELFF
TRBJ1-1 TRBD1 . TRBV19 TGTGCCAGTAGTACGTTTCGGGACAGGGGGAACACTGAAGCTTTCTTT CASSTFRDRGNTEAFF
TRBJ2-5 TRBD1 few TRBV7-9 TGTGCCAGCAGCTCAACAGGGGGCATGGAGACCCAGTACTTC CASSSTGGMETQYF
TRBJ1-1 . medium-sized TRBV5-4 TGTGCCAGCAGCTCGGACAGCATGAGCACTGAAGCTTTCTTT CASSSDSMSTEAFF
TRBJ1-6 . . TRBV4-1 TGCGCCAGCAGCCAAGAAGGCCAAGAAAATTCACCCCTCCACTTT CASSQEGQENSPLHF
TRBJ1-5 . . TRBV5-6 TGTGCCAGCAGCTTGGGGGGTAGGACGGACCCAAATCAGCCCCAGCATTTT CASSLGGRTDPNQPQHF
TRBJ2-7 TRBD2 once TRBV4-2 TGTGCCAGCAGCCAATTTGGGACTAGCGGTTACGAGCAGTACTTC CASSQFGTSGYEQYF
TRBJ1-4 TRBD1 . TRBV10-3 TGTGCCATCAGTCACACAGGGGGCTCTGAAAAACTGTTTTTT CAISHTGGSEKLFF
TRBJ1-1 . . TRBV5-4 TGTGCCAGCAGCTATGGGAACGCTGAAGCTTTCTTT CASSYGNAEAFF
TRBJ2-4 . few TRBV2 TGTGCCAGCAGTGAAGGCGGACAGCAGGTACTAGCCAAAAACATTCAGTACTTC CASSEGGQQVLAKNIQYF
TRBJ2-7 . once TRBV5-5 TGTGCCAGCACCCTACGCAGCTCCTACGAGCAGTACTTC CASTLRSSYEQYF
TRBJ1-6 TRBD1 . TRBV18 TGTGCCAGCTCACAATCTTTGGGACAGGGCAGTTCACCCCTCCACTTT CASSQSLGQGSSPLHF
TRBJ2-7 TRBD2 . TRBV5-1 TGCGCCAGCAGTCTCGGGGGGAGATCCTCCTACGAGCAGTACTTC CASSLGGRSSYEQYF
TRBJ1-2 . . TRBV4-2 TGTGCCAGCAGCCAAGAGGGTGACTATGGCTACACCTTC CASSQEGDYGYTF
TRBJ2-1 . . TRBV10-3 TGTGCCATCAGTCGCCGGGAGACTGAAGATTACAATGAGCAGTTCTTC CAISRRETEDYNEQFF
TRBJ1-1 . . TRBV11-2 TGTGCCAGCAGCTTCGAACCAAGGCAGGCCGGCGAAGCTTTCTTT CASSFEPRQAGEAFF
TRBJ2-7 . . TRBV7-8 TGTGCCAGCAGCTTAGGGGGTCGCTACGAGCAGTACTTC CASSLGGRYEQYF
TRBJ1-1 . . TRBV4-1 TGCGCCAGCAGCCAAGTAGACCGGGAGAACACTGAAGCTTTCTTT CASSQVDRENTEAFF
TRBJ1-2 . . TRBV5-1 TGCGCCAGCAGCTTGAACGCACAGGGTGGCTACACCTTC CASSLNAQGGYTF
TRBJ2-2 . . TRBV2 TGTGCCAGCAGGGTTCAGGGACTGAACACCGGGGAGCTGTTTTTT CASRVQGLNTGELFF
TRBJ2-5 TRBD1 . TRBV7-9 TGTGCCAGCAGCTTAGTACAGGGGCTTTTAAAGACCCAGTACTTC CASSLVQGLLKTQYF
TRBJ1-1 . . TRBV19 TGTGCCAGTAGTATAGGTCGGGTATCCGTGAACACTGAAGCTTTCTTT CASSIGRVSVNTEAFF
TRBJ1-5 . few TRBV19 TGTGCCAGTAGTTTGGGGAATAGCAATCAGCCCCAGCATTTT CASSLGNSNQPQHF
TRBJ2-7 TRBD2 . TRBV6-1 TGTGCCAGCGATAGCGGGGCGGACCGGGAGCAGTACTTC CASDSGADREQYF
TRBJ2-7 TRBD2 once TRBV7-2 TGTGCCAGCAGCTTAGGGGTGACTAGCGGGTCCTACGAGCAGTACTTC CASSLGVTSGSYEQYF
TRBJ1-5 . . TRBV6-5 TGTGCCAGCAGAGACAGAGGCAATCAGCCCCAGCATTTT CASRDRGNQPQHF
TRBJ2-5 . . TRBV2 TGTGCCAGCAGTGTGGCGGGGTTTGGAGAGACCCAGTACTTC CASSVAGFGETQYF
TRBJ1-6 . few TRBV10-1 TGCGCCAGCAGTGACCGGGTAAATTCACCCCTCCACTTT CASSDRVNSPLHF
TRBJ2-1 TRBD2 . TRBV13 TGTGCCAGCATCCGCAGACTAACGGGGGGGCGCGAGCAGTTCTTC CASIRRLTGGREQFF
TRBJ2-7 . . TRBV5-1 TGCGCCAGCAGCTTGCCGGGACAAATTTACGAGCAGTACTTC CASSLPGQIYEQYF
TRBJ1-2 . . TRBV5-6 TGTGCCAGCAGCTTGTTCCAAGGCGAGGGCTACACCTTC CASSLFQGEGYTF
TRBJ1-6 . once TRBV5-1 TGCGCCAGCAGCTTGGCGGGCGGCTACCCCCACTTT CASSLAGGYPHF
TRBJ2-1 TRBD1 . TRBV10-1 TGCGCCAGCAGCTCCAGGGACAGACACAATGAGCAGTTCTTC CASSSRDRHNEQFF
TRBJ1-3 . few TRBV5-1 TGCGCCAGCAGCTTGCCGACTCAAACTGGAAACACCATATATTTT CASSLPTQTGNTIYF
TRBJ2-2 TRBD1 . TRBV27 TGTGCCAGCACCTCTTACGGACAGGGAAGCACCGGGGAGCTGTTTTTT CASTSYGQGSTGELFF
TRBJ2-7 . . TRBV5-1 TGCGCCAGCAGCTTGTGGGGGACAATCAGGTTTTCCTACGAGCAGTACTTC CASSLWGTIRFSYEQYF
TRBJ2-1 . few TRBV6-6 TGTGCCAGCAGTTACCACAATGAGCAGTTCTTC CASSYHNEQFF
TRBJ2-1 TRBD1 few TRBV5-1 TGCGCCAGCAGCTTGGAAGGGACAGGGTACTATGAGCAGTTCTTC CASSLEGTGYYEQFF
TRBJ1-1 TRBD1 . TRBV12-5 TGTGCTAGTCATAGGGGGCGAGAGAACACTGAAGCTTTCTTT CASHRGRENTEAFF
TRBJ2-5 TRBD2 . TRBV7-9 TGTGCCAGCAGCTTAGACGGAGCGGGGGGGCTTCGGGAGACCCAGTACTTC CASSLDGAGGLRETQYF
TRBJ1-5 . . TRBV19 TGTGCCAGTAGTAAGCTGAATCAGCCCCAGCATTTT CASSKLNQPQHF
TRBJ1-3 . . TRBV7-6 TGTGCCAGCAGCTTAGATCAAGGTTTTGTGTACACCATATATTTT CASSLDQGFVYTIYF
TRBJ1-2 TRBD1 . TRBV29-1 TGCAGCGTTGAACCGGGACAGGGAGGAGGCTACACCTTC CSVEPGQGGGYTF
TRBJ1-2 . . TRBV27 TGTGCCAGCAGTCCCACTACCCCTTCTCTGCAGGCGGTCAACTATGGCTACACCTTC CASSPTTPSLQAVNYGYTF
TRBJ1-5 . few TRBV5-1 TGCGCCAGCAGCCCAAGTGGGGGCAATCAGCCCCAGCATTTT CASSPSGGNQPQHF
TRBJ2-7 TRBD2 . TRBV6-5 TGTGCCAGCAGACGGGGGGGAGAAAGCCAGAAGCAGTACTTC CASRRGGESQKQYF
TRBJ2-5 TRBD2 . TRBV7-7 TGTGCTAGCAGCTTAGGGAGCGGGGGCCAAGAGACCCAGTACTTC CASSLGSGGQETQYF
TRBJ2-3 . . TRBV4-1 TGCGCCAGCAGCAACGCGGCGGACACAGATACGCAGTATTTT CASSNAADTDTQYF
TRBJ2-2 . . TRBV6-4 TGTGCCAGCAGCGACGGGGAAAACACCGGGGAGCTGTTTTTT CASSDGENTGELFF
TRBJ1-4 . . TRBV7-2 TGTGCCAGCAGCCCCAAGGCTGGGGCAGTAGAAAAACTGTTTTTT CASSPKAGAVEKLFF
TRBJ1-2 . . TRBV2 TGTGCCAGCAGTCCGCAGGGAGATGATGGCTACACCTTC CASSPQGDDGYTF
TRBJ1-4 TRBD1 . TRBV5-6 TGTGCCAGCAGCGCGGACAGGGATGCAAAACTGTTTTTT CASSADRDAKLFF